These 12 T cell receptor beta chains came from one sample sequenced in a study of blood T cell repertoires in COVID-19. Data came from immunoSEQ multiplex PCR; TCRdb stores just in-frame clones and leaves some out. Of 65,000 to 70,000 clones detected, about 91% appear once; the ten largest clones hold around 13%. Sample: peripheral blood. These TCRs come from a human donor with active COVID-19. The donor label of this sample is uncertain.

CDR3 bases: TGTGCCAGCAGTCTGGAGTTGGCGGGGTCCTCCGCTGGCTACACCTTC. Its translation: CASSLELAGSSAGYTF. The genes are TRBV28 and TRBJ1-2, with D uncertain. Germline V gene data show CDR1 as MDHEN and CDR2 as SYDVKM. CDR3 length: 16 residues. The V and J ends lost 5 bases and 7 bases respectively, with 23 bases between them.

The chain couples TRBV28 to TRBJ1-1, with D hard to call. Germline V CDR1 and CDR2: MDHEN, SYDVKM. Between the trimmed V and J ends, which lost 3 bases and 1 base, there was a span of 6 bases. The CDR3 spans 13 residues. The CDR3, as DNA: TGTGCCAGCAGTTTGCCAGAGAACACTGAAGCTTTCTTT. Translated, it gives CASSLPENTEAFF. The entire variable domain, with the rest obtained from reference TRBV28 and TRBJ1-1, is as follows: DVKVTQSSRYLVKRTGEKVFLECVQDMDHENMFWYRQDPGLGLRLIYFSYDVKMKEKGDIPEGYSVSREKKERFSLILESASTNQTSMYLCASSLPENTEAFFGQGTRLTVV.

This clone was observed a few times. The chain couples TRBV4-1 to TRBJ1-1, with D unclear. CDR1 is MGHRA, CDR2 YSYEKL, per germline. The CDR3 sequence is 14 residues long. V lost 1 base and J 5 bases, leaving 11 bases between the germline ends. The CDR3 region is CASSQGGGATEAFF. As DNA, the CDR3 is TGCGCCAGCAGCCAAGGGGGAGGCGCAACTGAAGCTTTCTTT.

The chain joins TRBV6-5 to TRBJ2-5; possible D gene TRBD1, 5 bases. This CDR3 region has 12 residues. The V and J ends lost 6 bases and 2 bases respectively, with 7 bases between them. Germline V gives CDR1 MNHEY, CDR2 SVGAGI. CDR3 region: CASRTAQETQYF. For the CDR3, the DNA is TGTGCCAGCAGGACAGCACAAGAGACCCAGTACTTC.

This clone was counted a single time. The rearrangement links TRBV14 to TRBJ2-6, with a possible D match to TRBD1 (5 bases). Germline-derived CDR1 and CDR2 are SGHDN and FVKESK. V lost 4 bases, J lost 0 bases, and 16 bases lay in between. This CDR3 contains 18 residues. In DNA, the CDR3 is TGTGCCAGCAGCCCCCAGCAGGGCCTACGCTCTGGGGCCAACGTCCTGACTTTC. It specifies CASSPQQGLRSGANVLTF.

This chain uses TRBV28 with TRBJ1-1, with TRBD1 identical over 10 bases. CDR3 length: 15 residues. V shed 4 bases and J 4 bases; nucleotides not matched to a gene: 6. CDR1 is MDHEN and CDR2 is SYDVKM in the germline V gene. The CDR3 nucleotides are TGTGCCAGCAGTTCCCGGACAGGGGGGATCACTGAAGCTTTCTTT. This encodes CASSSRTGGITEAFF.

The chain employs TRBV27 and TRBJ2-1, with 11 bases aligning to TRBD2. Trimming removed 5 bases from V and 7 bases from J; junction bases left unmatched: 7. Germline V gives CDR1 MNHEY, CDR2 SMNVEV (reference sequence). The CDR3 runs 15 residues. This chain's CDR3 is CASSPLAGGRNEQFF. The CDR3 DNA sequence: TGTGCCAGCAGTCCATTAGCGGGAGGGAGGAATGAGCAGTTCTTC.

The J gene is TRBJ2-5, the V gene TRBV6-5; 11 bases are shared with TRBD1. Trimming removed 5 bases from V and 5 bases from J; junction bases left unmatched: 4. The CDR3 consists of 14 residues. Germline V gene sequence: CDR1 MNHEY, CDR2 SVGAGI. In DNA form, the CDR3 reads TGTGCCAGCAGTCAGGGACAGGGGGGGGAGACCCAGTACTTC. It encodes CASSQGQGGETQYF.

V and J are TRBV12-5 and TRBJ1-2; 11 nucleotides match TRBD1. Germline trimming cut 1 base from V and 6 bases from J; bases unmatched to any gene: 7. The CDR3 has 16 residues. Germline loops: CDR1 LGHNT, CDR2 FRNRAP. The CDR3 is CASGLGGQGARHGYTF. The CDR3 DNA is TGTGCTAGTGGTTTGGGAGGACAGGGGGCTCGGCATGGCTACACCTTC.

The chain combines TRBV19 with TRBJ2-1; possibly TRBD2 for D (6 bases). The CDR3 covers 14 residues. Germline CDR1 LNHDA, CDR2 SQIVND (reference sequence). Trimming stripped 5 bases from V and 6 bases from J, with 14 bases between. The DNA of the CDR3 is TGTGCCAGTAGTGTGGGACTTCAGAGCAATGAGCAGTTCTTC. This encodes CASSVGLQSNEQFF.

The chain uses TRBV6-6 and TRBJ2-2; 8 bases agree with TRBD2. V lost 10 bases, J lost 2 bases, and 6 bases stayed unmatched. This CDR3 has 14 residues. CDR1 and CDR2 (germline): MNHNY, SVGAGI (reference sequence). Written as DNA, the CDR3 is TGTGCCAAAAAGGGACTAGGTAACACCGGGGAGCTGTTTTTT. Protein product: CAKKGLGNTGELFF.

V and J are TRBV6-5 and TRBJ1-4; no firm D call. V lost 6 bases and J 3 bases, leaving 14 bases between the germline ends. The germline CDR1 and CDR2 sequences are MNHEY and SVGAGI. There are 15 residues in the CDR3. The chain's CDR3 is CASRYTQDSNEKLFF. The CDR3 region has the DNA TGTGCCAGCAGGTATACCCAGGACTCTAATGAAAAACTGTTTTTT.